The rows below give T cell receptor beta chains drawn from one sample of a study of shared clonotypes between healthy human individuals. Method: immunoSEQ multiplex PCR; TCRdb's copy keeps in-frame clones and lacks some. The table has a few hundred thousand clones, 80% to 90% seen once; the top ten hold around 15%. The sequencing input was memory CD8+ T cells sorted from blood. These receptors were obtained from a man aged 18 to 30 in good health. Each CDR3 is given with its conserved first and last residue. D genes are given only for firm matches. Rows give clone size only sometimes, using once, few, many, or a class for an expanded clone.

CDR3 protein: CSVLSRTPNTEAFF
CDR3 DNA: TGCAGCGTCCTCTCGAGGACACCGAACACTGAAGCTTTCTTT
CDR3 length: 14
V gene: TRBV29-1
J gene: TRBJ1-1
D gene: -
clone size: few

CDR3 protein: CAWIGQGETQYF
CDR3 DNA: TGTGCCTGGATCGGACAGGGAGAGACCCAGTACTTC
CDR3 length: 12
V gene: TRBV30
J gene: TRBJ2-5
D gene: TRBD1
clone size: -

CDR3 protein: CASSEGDTTDTQYF
CDR3 DNA: TGTGCCAGCAGCGAAGGGGACACCACAGATACGCAGTATTTT
CDR3 length: 14
V gene: TRBV9
J gene: TRBJ2-3
D gene: -
clone size: -

CDR3 protein: CASSLESGGREQYF
CDR3 DNA: TGCGCCAGCAGCTTGGAATCCGGGGGGCGCGAGCAGTACTTC
CDR3 length: 14
V gene: TRBV5-1
J gene: TRBJ2-7
D gene: -
clone size: -

CDR3 protein: CASSQRDRASTDTQYF
CDR3 DNA: TGTGCCAGCAGCCAAAGGGACAGAGCGAGCACAGATACGCAGTATTTT
CDR3 length: 16
V gene: TRBV4-2
J gene: TRBJ2-3
D gene: TRBD1
clone size: once

CDR3 protein: CASSLVPRTFDEQFF
CDR3 DNA: TGTGCCAGCAGCTTAGTCCCGCGTACCTTCGATGAGCAGTTCTTC
CDR3 length: 15
V gene: TRBV11-2
J gene: TRBJ2-1
D gene: -
clone size: once

CDR3 protein: CASSQEIGWDNYNSPLHF
CDR3 DNA: TGCGCCAGCAGCCAAGAGATCGGGTGGGACAATTATAATTCACCCCTCCACTTT
CDR3 length: 18
V gene: TRBV4-1
J gene: TRBJ1-6
D gene: -
clone size: -

CDR3 protein: CASSQVSPSSGADTQYF
CDR3 DNA: TGCGCCAGCAGCCAAGTGTCTCCATCCTCGGGTGCAGATACGCAGTATTTT
CDR3 length: 17
V gene: TRBV4-3
J gene: TRBJ2-3
D gene: -
clone size: -

CDR3 protein: CASSQNRETYGYTF
CDR3 DNA: TGCGCCAGCAGCCAGAACAGGGAAACCTATGGCTACACCTTC
CDR3 length: 14
V gene: TRBV4-1
J gene: TRBJ1-2
D gene: -
clone size: few

CDR3 protein: CASSLKDRNFYEQYF
CDR3 DNA: TGTGCCAGCAGTCTCAAGGACAGGAACTTCTACGAGCAGTACTTC
CDR3 length: 15
V gene: TRBV28
J gene: TRBJ2-7
D gene: TRBD1
clone size: many

CDR3 protein: CASSMAQSYEQYF
CDR3 DNA: TGTGCCAGTAGTATGGCGCAGTCCTACGAGCAGTACTTC
CDR3 length: 13
V gene: TRBV19
J gene: TRBJ2-7
D gene: -
clone size: -

CDR3 protein: CASSYSSGTEETQYF
CDR3 DNA: TGTGCCAGCAGTTACTCTTCCGGGACTGAAGAGACCCAGTACTTC
CDR3 length: 15
V gene: TRBV6-5
J gene: TRBJ2-5
D gene: -
clone size: -

CDR3 protein: CASSSSGLTGANVLTF
CDR3 DNA: TGTGCCAGCAGTTCATCCGGGTTAACTGGGGCCAACGTCCTGACTTTC
CDR3 length: 16
V gene: TRBV27
J gene: TRBJ2-6
D gene: -
clone size: -

CDR3 protein: CASSLSTGIEQFF
CDR3 DNA: TGTGCCAGCAGCCTATCGACAGGTATTGAGCAGTTCTTC
CDR3 length: 13
V gene: TRBV5-6
J gene: TRBJ2-1
D gene: -
clone size: -

CDR3 protein: CAISGLNTDTQYF
CDR3 DNA: TGTGCCATCAGTGGTCTCAACACAGATACGCAGTATTTT
CDR3 length: 13
V gene: TRBV10-3
J gene: TRBJ2-3
D gene: -
clone size: -

CDR3 protein: CASLGTDPRSPLHF
CDR3 DNA: TGTGCCAGCTTAGGGACCGACCCCAGATCACCCCTCCACTTT
CDR3 length: 14
V gene: TRBV6-5
J gene: TRBJ1-6
D gene: -
clone size: -

CDR3 protein: CASSSGTPIEAFF
CDR3 DNA: TGTGCCAGCAGCTCCGGGACCCCTATTGAGGCTTTCTTT
CDR3 length: 13
V gene: TRBV5-4
J gene: TRBJ1-1
D gene: -
clone size: -

CDR3 protein: CASSDDRGRNSPLHF
CDR3 DNA: TGTGCCAGCAGTGACGACCGGGGGCGGAATTCACCCCTCCACTTT
CDR3 length: 15
V gene: TRBV6-4
J gene: TRBJ1-6
D gene: -
clone size: -

CDR3 protein: CASTTDREGRETQYF
CDR3 DNA: TGTGCCAGTACTACGGACAGGGAAGGAAGGGAGACCCAGTACTTC
CDR3 length: 15
V gene: TRBV19
J gene: TRBJ2-5
D gene: TRBD1
clone size: -

CDR3 protein: CASSESGEGYEQYF
CDR3 DNA: TGCGCCAGCAGTGAGTCGGGGGAAGGCTACGAGCAGTACTTC
CDR3 length: 14
V gene: TRBV10-1
J gene: TRBJ2-7
D gene: -
clone size: few

CDR3 protein: CASRDRNEQFF
CDR3 DNA: TGTGCCAGCAGGGACCGCAATGAGCAGTTCTTC
CDR3 length: 11
V gene: TRBV2
J gene: TRBJ2-1
D gene: -
clone size: -

CDR3 protein: CASSTTGTGAPEAFF
CDR3 DNA: TGTGCCAGCAGTACAACCGGGACAGGGGCCCCTGAAGCTTTCTTT
CDR3 length: 15
V gene: TRBV27
J gene: TRBJ1-1
D gene: TRBD1
clone size: -

CDR3 protein: CASSLWGNGYTF
CDR3 DNA: TGCGCCAGCAGCTTATGGGGGAATGGCTACACCTTC
CDR3 length: 12
V gene: TRBV5-1
J gene: TRBJ1-2
D gene: -
clone size: once

CDR3 protein: CASSQELTGEADTQYF
CDR3 DNA: TGCGCCAGCAGCCAAGAATTAACGGGGGAGGCGGATACGCAGTATTTT
CDR3 length: 16
V gene: TRBV4-1
J gene: TRBJ2-3
D gene: -
clone size: -

CDR3 protein: CASSQDRGSPYEQYF
CDR3 DNA: TGCGCCAGCAGCCAGGACAGGGGCTCCCCCTACGAGCAGTACTTC
CDR3 length: 15
V gene: TRBV4-3
J gene: TRBJ2-7
D gene: TRBD1
clone size: -

CDR3 protein: CASSERGRNTDTQYF
CDR3 DNA: TGTGCCAGCAGTGAGCGGGGAAGGAACACAGATACGCAGTATTTT
CDR3 length: 15
V gene: TRBV2
J gene: TRBJ2-3
D gene: -
clone size: -

CDR3 protein: CASSSTSGGPYEQYF
CDR3 DNA: TGTGCCAGCAGCTCTACTAGCGGGGGCCCCTACGAGCAGTACTTC
CDR3 length: 15
V gene: TRBV5-6
J gene: TRBJ2-7
D gene: TRBD2
clone size: -

CDR3 protein: CASSQGLITEAFF
CDR3 DNA: TGTGCCAGCAGCCAGGGTTTGATCACTGAAGCTTTCTTT
CDR3 length: 13
V gene: TRBV14
J gene: TRBJ1-1
D gene: -
clone size: -

CDR3 protein: CASSSRTLGSYNEQFF
CDR3 DNA: TGTGCCAGCAGTTCGAGGACCCTAGGCTCCTACAATGAGCAGTTCTTC
CDR3 length: 16
V gene: TRBV28
J gene: TRBJ2-1
D gene: -
clone size: -

CDR3 protein: CASSLGGYNEQFF
CDR3 DNA: TGTGCCAGCAGTTTAGGGGGGTACAATGAGCAGTTCTTC
CDR3 length: 13
V gene: TRBV27
J gene: TRBJ2-1
D gene: -
clone size: -

CDR3 protein: CASSYGGELFF
CDR3 DNA: TGTGCCAGCAGTTACGGTGGGGAGCTGTTTTTT
CDR3 length: 11
V gene: TRBV6-5
J gene: TRBJ2-2
D gene: -
clone size: -

CDR3 protein: CASSEVRGRGNTIYF
CDR3 DNA: TGTGCCAGCAGTGAAGTGAGGGGCCGTGGAAACACCATATATTTT
CDR3 length: 15
V gene: TRBV6-1
J gene: TRBJ1-3
D gene: -
clone size: -

CDR3 protein: CASSLDRSRAPYEQYF
CDR3 DNA: TGTGCCAGCAGCTTAGATCGGAGCAGGGCCCCCTACGAGCAGTACTTC
CDR3 length: 16
V gene: TRBV11-2
J gene: TRBJ2-7
D gene: -
clone size: -

CDR3 protein: CASSVEGGSIDTQYF
CDR3 DNA: TGCGCCAGCAGTGTAGAGGGGGGGTCAATAGATACGCAGTATTTT
CDR3 length: 15
V gene: TRBV10-2
J gene: TRBJ2-3
D gene: -
clone size: -

CDR3 protein: CAYNRGGELFF
CDR3 DNA: TGTGCCTACAACAGGGGCGGGGAGCTGTTTTTT
CDR3 length: 11
V gene: TRBV30
J gene: TRBJ2-2
D gene: TRBD1
clone size: few